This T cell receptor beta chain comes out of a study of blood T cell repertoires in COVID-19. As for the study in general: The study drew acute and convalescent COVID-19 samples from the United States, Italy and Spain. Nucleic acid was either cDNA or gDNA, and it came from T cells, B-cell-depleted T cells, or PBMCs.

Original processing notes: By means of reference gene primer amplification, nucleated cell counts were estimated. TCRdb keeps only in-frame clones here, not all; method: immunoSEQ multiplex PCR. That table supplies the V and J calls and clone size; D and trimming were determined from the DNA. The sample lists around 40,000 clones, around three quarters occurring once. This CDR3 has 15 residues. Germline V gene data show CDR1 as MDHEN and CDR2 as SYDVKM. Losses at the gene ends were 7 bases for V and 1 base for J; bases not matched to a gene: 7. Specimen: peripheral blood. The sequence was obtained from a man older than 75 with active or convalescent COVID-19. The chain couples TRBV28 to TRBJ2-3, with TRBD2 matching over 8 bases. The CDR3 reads CASTQSGGGTDTQYF. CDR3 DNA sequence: TGTGCCAGCACCCAATCCGGGGGGGGCACAGATACGCAGTATTTT.